What follows are 14 T cell receptor beta chains derived from one specimen sequenced in a study of T cells in Graves' hyperthyroidism and ophthalmopathy. TCR beta CDR3 region amplification was performed from RNA transcripts. With the HTBI primer set, the TCR CDR3 went through a first round of RT-PCR. In TCRdb, the multiplex PCR reads were re-called with MiXCR into one record per CDR3 protein. The data hold 600,000 to 800,000 distinct CDR3 sequences, with around 40% observed a single time. The sample taken for sequencing was blood. Receptor source: a woman between 35 and 50 years old with Graves' hyperthyroidism.

To note about this clonotype: One junction end disagrees with the germline gene, perhaps due to a read error. This chain joins TRBV25-1 and TRBJ1-1; D is undetermined. Per germline, CDR1 MGHDK and CDR2 SYGVNS. CDR3 length: 14 amino acids. The CDR3, as DNA: TGTACCAGCAGCTTAGGAGCGGCAAACACTGAAGCTTTCTTT. This gives the protein CTSSLGAANTEAFF.

The rearrangement uses TRBV4-3 and TRBJ2-2, with D possibly matching TRBD1 (6 bases). V gave up 1 base and J gave up 7 bases, with 13 bases separating them. In germline, CDR1 is LGHNA, CDR2 YSLEER. The CDR3 length is 15 residues. The CDR3 DNA sequence: TGCGCCAGCAGCCAAGGGGCAGGGGTTGGCGGGGAGCTGTTTTTT. This gives the protein CASSQGAGVGGELFF.

Only one count was recorded for this clonotype. The chain has TRBV12-3 or TRBV12-4 and TRBJ1-2; 7 bases are a match to TRBD1. The CDR3 contains 11 residues. The V segment lost 4 bases and the J segment 10 bases; nucleotides outside the gene matches: 3. DNA of the CDR3: TGTGCCAGCAGTTCGACAGGGTCCTACACCTTC. It encodes CASSSTGSYTF.

The genes are TRBV5-8 and TRBJ1-1, with D possibly matching TRBD1 (5 bases). The germline V gene has CDR1 SGHTS and CDR2 YDEGEE. The CDR3 is made up of 13 amino acids. The V end was cut by 5 bases, the J end by 4 bases, with 12 bases between. The DNA of the CDR3 is TGTGCCAGCAGGAGTAGGGGACTCACTGAAGCTTTCTTT. It encodes CASRSRGLTEAFF.

This clonotype was seen only a few times. The V and J genes are TRBV20-1 and TRBJ1-3; D is perhaps TRBD1 (6 bases). The CDR3 runs to 14 residues. The V end was cut by 7 bases, the J end by 1 base, with 14 bases between. Per the germline V gene, CDR1 is DFQATT and CDR2 is SNEGSKA (reference sequence). CDR3 bases: TGCAGTGGATCGGGGGGCCCTTCTGGAAACACCATATATTTT. Its translation is CSGSGGPSGNTIYF.

The CDR3 reads CATSSLGVGEETQYF. CDR3 sequence (DNA): TGTGCCACCAGCAGCTTGGGGGTAGGCGAAGAGACCCAGTACTTC. The V and J genes are TRBV15 and TRBJ2-5; D might be TRBD1 or TRBD2, each matching 5 bases. This CDR3 has 15 residues. Per germline, CDR1 LNHNV and CDR2 YYDKDF (reference sequence). Trimming stripped 3 bases from V and 3 bases from J, with 14 bases between.

The gene calls are TRBV24-1 and TRBJ1-5; 8 nucleotides align to TRBD1. The V and J ends lost 6 bases and 5 bases, in that order; junction bases with no gene match: 17. The CDR3 sequence is 18 residues long. Germline assignment: CDR1 KGHDR and CDR2 SFDVKD. The DNA of the CDR3 is TGTGCCACCAGTACTTCCTCTGGGCCAGGGGGCGGGTATCAGCCCCAGCATTTT. Its protein is CATSTSSGPGGGYQPQHF.

This clonotype was found once. This chain uses TRBV12-3 or TRBV12-4 with TRBJ1-1; D remains ambiguous. The CDR3 covers 11 residues. V lost 11 bases and J lost 3, with 10 bases in between. For the CDR3, the DNA is TGTGCCCAGAACAGCGACACTGAAGCTTTCTTT. This codes for CAQNSDTEAFF.

Details on this clonotype: Germline and junction disagree at one end, which may indicate a read error. The chain has TRBV6-1 and TRBJ2-5, with 9 bases matching TRBD1. Germline V CDR1 and CDR2: MNHNS, SASEGT. The CDR3 is 15 residues long. This CDR3 is CASRTLRDREETQCF. In DNA, the CDR3 is TGTGCCAGCAGGACGCTCCGGGACAGGGAAGAGACCCAGTGCTTC.

The chain combines TRBV6-1 with TRBJ1-1, with D possibly TRBD1 on 5 matching bases. From germline, CDR1 is MNHNS and CDR2 SASEGT. Trimming cost V 7 bases and J 1 base, with 13 bases left between them. There are 14 residues in the CDR3. CDR3 protein: CASTPGLRNTEAFF. The CDR3 bases are TGTGCCAGCACCCCGGGACTCAGGAACACTGAAGCTTTCTTT.

The J gene is TRBJ2-1, the V gene TRBV20-1; maybe TRBD1 (6 bases). The germline CDR1 and CDR2 sequences are DFQATT and SNEGSKA (reference sequence). V was clipped by 5 bases and J by 8 bases, with 13 bases between them. The CDR3 loop spans 12 amino acids. CDR3: CSADQGSDEQFF. In nucleotides, the CDR3 is TGCAGTGCTGACCAGGGGAGCGATGAGCAGTTCTTC.

This clonotype was recorded at least ten times. V is TRBV9 and J is TRBJ2-6; 8 bases line up with TRBD2. In germline, CDR1 is SGDLS, CDR2 YYNGEE. The CDR3 extends over 20 amino acids. V lost 4 bases, J lost 0 bases, and 15 bases stayed unmatched. For the CDR3, the DNA is TGTGCCAGCAGCACCCCCCCCGGGCTAGCGGGCGTCTCTGGGGCCAACGTCCTGACTTTC. Translation: CASSTPPGLAGVSGANVLTF.

This clonotype appeared a few times. The J gene is TRBJ2-5, the V gene TRBV5-1; D is uncertain. This CDR3 spans 14 amino acids. Trimming took off 1 base at V and 1 base at J, with 8 bases between the two ends. Germline V gene data show CDR1 as SGHRS and CDR2 as YFSETQ. This CDR3 is CASSLSTSQETQYF. The DNA for the CDR3 is TGCGCCAGCAGCTTGTCCACCTCCCAAGAGACCCAGTACTTC.

This chain connects TRBV7-9 to TRBJ2-2, with D tentatively TRBD2 (5 bases). This CDR3 is built from 15 residues. Per the germline V gene, CDR1 is SEHNR and CDR2 is FQNEAQ (reference sequence). Trimming removed 3 bases from V and 2 bases from J, with 10 bases in between. CDR3 sequence (DNA): TGTGCCAGCAGCTTGTCGACGGGAAACACCGGGGAGCTGTTTTTT. Translated: CASSLSTGNTGELFF.